This passage covers 22 T cell receptor beta chains from one sample sequenced in a study of T cells in Graves' hyperthyroidism and ophthalmopathy. Amplification yielded TCR beta CDR3 regions, with RNA transcripts as the source. The HTBI primer set drove a first-round RT-PCR of the TCR CDR3. Each CDR3 protein gets one entry after TCRdb re-called the multiplex PCR reads with MiXCR. The sample includes 250,000 to 300,000 distinct CDR3 sequences, 13% to 15% of them seen just once. Sample: blood. Source of these receptors: a woman in her 40s with Graves' hyperthyroidism that later progressed to Graves' ophthalmopathy.

Of note for this clonotype: Just one base apart from a much larger clone, this may be a read error. This chain joins TRBV7-2 and TRBJ2-1; 8 bases map to TRBD2. Germline V gene data show CDR1 as SGHTA and CDR2 as FQGNSA. The CDR3 has 16 amino acids. Written as DNA, the CDR3 is TGTGCCTGCAGCTTAATAGCGGGGACTCACTACAATGAGCAGTTCTTC. Residues: CACSLIAGTHYNEQFF.

This clonotype has more than one count but fewer than ten. This chain links TRBV27 with TRBJ2-1; 14 bases are a match to TRBD2. Unmatched junction bases numbered 7, after V lost 5 bases and J lost 7 bases. CDR3 length equals 16 residues. Germline-derived CDR1 and CDR2 are MNHEY and SMNVEV (reference sequence). The CDR3 nucleotides read TGTGCCAGCAGTATGACTGGGACTAGCGGGAGTAATGAGCAGTTCTTC. Translating it yields CASSMTGTSGSNEQFF.

This clonotype is classed as medium-sized. This chain uses TRBV12-3 or TRBV12-4 with TRBJ2-3; 14 positions agree with TRBD2. The junction had 14 bases not matched to a gene; V was cut back by 2 bases and J by 4 bases. The CDR3 is 20 amino acids. The CDR3 DNA follows: TGTGCCAGCAGTTTAAGGAGGGCCTTCGGGACTAGCGGGAGTGCAGATACGCAGTATTTT. Translation: CASSLRRAFGTSGSADTQYF.

This clonotype has a handful of counts. The rearrangement uses TRBV6-5 and TRBJ1-3, with 7 nucleotides matching TRBD1. This CDR3 has 15 amino acids. The germline CDR1 and CDR2 sequences are MNHEY and SVGAGI. With 2 bases clipped from V and 4 bases from J, the junction kept 5 bases outside the gene matches. The CDR3 nucleotides are TGTGCCAGCAGTTACGGGGACAGCTTCGGAAACACCATATATTTT. As protein: CASSYGDSFGNTIYF.

The table lists this clonotype with many counts. The rearrangement links TRBV5-1 to TRBJ1-5; 7 positions match TRBD1. CDR1 is SGHRS, CDR2 YFSETQ, per germline. CDR3 length: 14 residues. Trimming removed 2 bases from V and 7 bases from J; junction bases left unmatched: 6. CDR3 nucleotides: TGCGCCAGCAGCTTCATACCAGGGGGACAGCCCCAGCATTTT. Translated: CASSFIPGGQPQHF.

This clonotype was seen more than once but under ten times. The chain links TRBV20-1 to TRBJ2-6; no reliable D call. Germline values: CDR1 DFQATT, CDR2 SNEGSKA (reference sequence). The CDR3 runs 13 residues. Trimming cost V 6 bases and J 3 bases, with 9 bases left between them. CDR3: CSAKPFGANVLTF. CDR3 nucleotides: TGCAGTGCAAAACCCTTTGGGGCCAACGTCCTGACTTTC.

This clonotype came up many times. The genes are TRBV28 and TRBJ1-1; TRBD1 aligns across 9 bases. With V trimmed by 3 bases and J by 11 bases, 10 bases remained unmatched. Germline-derived CDR1 and CDR2 are MDHEN and SYDVKM. This CDR3 region has 14 residues. The CDR3 here is CASSFQGTGLGAFF. CDR3 sequence (DNA): TGTGCCAGCAGTTTCCAAGGGACAGGGTTGGGCGCTTTCTTT.

This clonotype has at least ten counts. The rearrangement uses TRBV7-9 and TRBJ2-7, with D possibly being TRBD1 (6 bases). This CDR3 region has 13 residues. Deletions cut 5 bases from V and 5 bases from J, with 13 bases between. CDR1 and CDR2 (germline): SEHNR, FQNEAQ (reference sequence). The CDR3 bases are TGTGCCAGCAGCCACAGGGTTTCCCACGAGCAGTACTTC. Translating gives CASSHRVSHEQYF.

This clonotype came up many times. This chain joins TRBV3-1 and TRBJ2-5; 10 bases fit TRBD2. Germline trimming cut 0 bases from V and 4 bases from J; bases unmatched to any gene: 5. The CDR3 length is 16 residues. CDR1 and CDR2 from the germline V gene are LGHDT and YNNKEL (reference sequence). CDR3 region: CASSQDWLAGAETQYF. CDR3 sequence (DNA): TGTGCCAGCAGCCAAGATTGGCTAGCGGGAGCAGAGACCCAGTACTTC.

This clonotype was observed at least ten times. The chain couples TRBV27 to TRBJ1-1, with TRBD1 as a possible D gene (5 bases). Looked up from germline, CDR1 is MNHEY and CDR2 is SMNVEV (reference sequence). The CDR3 consists of 14 residues. Trimming shortened V by 6 bases and J by 3 bases, and 14 bases separated the two germline ends. The CDR3 DNA sequence: TGTGCCAGCAGCCGCAGGGTCGGAGACACTGAAGCTTTCTTT. This sequence encodes CASSRRVGDTEAFF.

There are many counts of this clonotype. The chain links TRBV29-1 to TRBJ2-7; D is undetermined. Trimming cost V 5 bases and J 3 bases, with 5 bases left between them. The CDR3 is 10 residues long. Germline CDR1 is SQVTM and CDR2 is ANQGSEA. In nucleotides, the CDR3 is TGCAGCGTTCGAGACTACGAGCAGTACTTC. Translated: CSVRDYEQYF.

A note on this clonotype: A much larger clonotype is one base distant, so this may be a read error. This sequence joins TRBV29-1 and TRBJ2-1, with 8 bases matching TRBD2. The CDR3 contains 12 residues. CDR1 SQVTM and CDR2 ANQGSEA come from the germline V gene. V shed 6 bases, J shed 10 bases, and the junction held 8 bases outside the gene matches. The CDR3 coding sequence is TGCAGCGTCGCTACTAGCGGCTACGAGCAGTTCTTC. This sequence encodes CSVATSGYEQFF.

This clonotype has a count of ten or more. This chain links TRBV5-1 with TRBJ1-1, with D possibly TRBD1 on 5 matching bases. This CDR3 comprises 15 residues. Per germline, CDR1 SGHRS and CDR2 YFSETQ. V shed 3 bases and J shed 0 bases, with 12 bases lying between them. As DNA, the CDR3 is TGCGCCAGCAGCTCCTGGGGGGAACTGAACACTGAAGCTTTCTTT. It yields the protein CASSSWGELNTEAFF.

In this sample, this clonotype turned up a few times. The rearrangement links TRBV20-1 to TRBJ2-4; a weak D match, TRBD1 (6 bases). The ends were cut back, 3 bases at V and 8 bases at J, with 14 bases in the middle. Germline lookup yields CDR1 DFQATT and CDR2 SNEGSKA (reference sequence). CDR3 length: 13 residues. CDR3 sequence: CSARWQGRDIQYF. In DNA form, the CDR3 reads TGCAGTGCTAGGTGGCAGGGGCGAGACATTCAGTACTTC.

This clonotype appeared many times. The chain links TRBV4-1 to TRBJ1-2; 7 nucleotides line up with TRBD1. The CDR3 has 15 residues. After removal of 1 base from V and 2 bases from J, the junction contained 4 bases not matched to a gene. Germline V gene data show CDR1 as MGHRA and CDR2 as YSYEKL. CDR3 coding DNA: TGCGCCAGCAGCCAAGGCTGGGGACAGAACTATGGCTACACCTTC. As protein: CASSQGWGQNYGYTF.

In its sample, this clonotype was seen many times. The V and J genes are TRBV7-3 and TRBJ2-3; D is undetermined. Germline V lookup: CDR1 SGHTA, CDR2 FQGTGA. Deletions cut 5 bases from V and 0 bases from J, with 12 bases between. The CDR3 loop spans 15 amino acids. CDR3 region: CASSQRTGSTDTQYF. DNA for the CDR3: TGTGCCAGCAGCCAACGGACGGGCAGCACAGATACGCAGTATTTT.

The chain recombines TRBV25-1 with TRBJ2-3; D gene ambiguous. The ends were cut back, 3 bases at V and 4 bases at J, with 8 bases in the middle. This CDR3 comprises 13 residues. The germline CDR1 and CDR2 sequences are MGHDK and SYGVNS. CDR3 nucleotides: TGTGCCAGCAGTGATGGTCTGTCAGATACGCAGTATTTT. It specifies CASSDGLSDTQYF.

A few counts support this clonotype. J is TRBJ2-2 and V is TRBV30; a possible D gene is TRBD2 (5 bases). V lost 5 bases and J 5 bases, leaving 12 bases between the germline ends. CDR3 length: 13 amino acids. The germline V gene encodes CDR1 GTSNPN and CDR2 SVGIG (reference sequence). The CDR3 nucleotides are TGTGCCTGGTCCCCCTGGAGGACCGGGGAGCTGTTTTTT. This gives the protein CAWSPWRTGELFF. The full variable domain, rest sourced from reference TRBV30 and TRBJ2-2, is SQTIHQWPATLVQPVGSPLSLECTVEGTSNPNLYWYRQAAGRGLQLLFYSVGIGQISSEVPQNLSASRPQDRQFILSSKKLLLSDSGFYLCAWSPWRTGELFFGEGSRLTVL.

This sequence joins TRBV7-9 and TRBJ2-1, with TRBD2 identical over 14 bases. J gave up 8 bases and V 4 bases, and 1 base lay outside the gene matches. Germline V lookup: CDR1 SEHNR, CDR2 FQNEAQ (reference sequence). CDR3 length: 14 residues. CDR3 sequence reads: CASSSGLAGDEQFF. In DNA, the CDR3 is TGTGCCAGCAGCTCGGGACTAGCGGGAGATGAGCAGTTCTTC.

This clonotype came up many times. The chain links TRBV6-5 to TRBJ1-4; no clear D gene. There are 14 residues in the CDR3. Germline V gene data show CDR1 as MNHEY and CDR2 as SVGAGI. V shed 0 bases and J shed 4 bases, with 6 bases lying between them. CDR3 sequence reads: CASSYSRFNEKLFF. The CDR3 DNA sequence: TGTGCCAGCAGTTACTCTCGGTTTAATGAAAAACTGTTTTTT.

At least ten counts were recorded for this clonotype. V is TRBV20-1 and J is TRBJ1-1; D call uncertain. Deletions cut 1 base from V and 3 bases from J, with 6 bases between. In germline, CDR1 is DFQATT, CDR2 SNEGSKA (reference sequence). This CDR3 is 12 amino acids long. CDR3 bases: TGCAGTGCTAGAGTGAGGGACACTGAAGCTTTCTTT. The encoded protein is CSARVRDTEAFF.

This clonotype showed up many times. The V call is TRBV7-3, the J call TRBJ2-7, with D perhaps matching TRBD2 (5 bases). The germline CDR1 and CDR2 sequences are SGHTA and FQGTGA. V lost 5 bases to trimming and J lost 3 bases, with 17 bases between them. This CDR3 comprises 15 residues. The CDR3 spells CASSPEGGRIYEQYF. The CDR3 DNA reads as TGTGCCAGCAGCCCAGAGGGCGGGCGAATCTACGAGCAGTACTTC. Full variable domain (missing parts from reference TRBV7-3 and TRBJ2-7): GAGVSQTPSNKVTEKGKYVELRCDPISGHTALYWYRQSLGQGPEFLIYFQGTGAADDSGLPNDRFFAVRPEGSVSTLKIQRTERGDSAVYLCASSPEGGRIYEQYFGPGTRLTVT.